These 20 T cell receptor beta chains were all obtained from the same sample, sequenced in a study of OX40 agonist ivuxolimab in advanced cancers. Data came from immunoSEQ multiplex PCR; TCRdb stores just in-frame clones and leaves some out. Of 70,000 to 90,000 clones listed, 91% were seen once; the top ten hold 8.4%. The specimen was CD4+ or CD8+ T cells sorted from blood, collected in a trial of the OX40 agonist ivuxolimab. The origin of the receptors is an adult with an advanced solid tumor such as melanoma, head and neck, liver or kidney cancer.

The chain carries TRBV11-2 and TRBJ2-5; TRBD2 matches 13 bases. This CDR3 is 16 amino acids long. Germline assignment: CDR1 SGHAT and CDR2 FQNNGV. V trimming: 4 bases; J trimming: 2 bases; junction bases outside the gene matches: 4. The CDR3 is CASSSRTSGGQETQYF. The CDR3 DNA follows: TGTGCCAGCAGCTCGCGGACTAGCGGGGGACAAGAGACCCAGTACTTC.

This rearrangement joins TRBV4-3 to TRBJ1-2, with a tentative D call TRBD1 (5 bases). In germline, CDR1 is LGHNA, CDR2 YSLEER. Trimming removed 4 bases at V and 5 bases at J, with 14 bases between. This CDR3 spans 14 amino acids. CDR3 DNA sequence: TGCGCCAGCAGCCCTAGGGGAGGGAATTATGGCTACACCTTC. Protein product: CASSPRGGNYGYTF.

The chain has TRBV4-3 and TRBJ1-6; the match to TRBD1 covers 10 bases. Trimming took 0 bases from V and 9 from J; bases not matched to a gene: 11. Germline V gene sequence: CDR1 LGHNA, CDR2 YSLEER. The CDR3 consists of 18 residues. In DNA, the CDR3 is TGCGCCAGCAGCCAAGATGAGACAGGGGGCGTTCTTAGTTCACCCCTCCACTTT. This sequence encodes CASSQDETGGVLSSPLHF.

The table lists this clone with a count of one. The CDR3 DNA reads TGTGCCATCAGACCCCGGGGTGGAGAAACTGAAGCTTTCTTT. Translation: CAIRPRGGETEAFF. This chain uses TRBV10-3 with TRBJ1-1; D is undetermined. The CDR3 is 14 amino acids. With 6 bases removed from V and 5 bases from J, the gap between germline ends came to 16 bases. Germline V gene sequence: CDR1 ENHRY, CDR2 SYGVKD.

The V call is TRBV6-5, the J call TRBJ1-2, with 7 bases fitting TRBD1. V was pared by 8 bases and J by 7 bases, with 7 bases of the junction left unmatched. In germline, CDR1 is MNHEY, CDR2 SVGAGI. The CDR3 sequence is 12 residues long. The CDR3 DNA follows: TGTGCCAGCGAAGGTGAGGGGGCTGGCTACACCTTC. Encoded protein: CASEGEGAGYTF.

This chain connects TRBV28 to TRBJ1-2; D may be TRBD1 (6 bases). The length of the CDR3 is 13 residues. Trimming took off 3 bases at V and 6 bases at J, with 11 bases between the two ends. CDR1 is MDHEN, CDR2 SYDVKM, per germline. CDR3 sequence: CASSFRGWDGYTF. In nucleotides, the CDR3 is TGTGCCAGCAGTTTCAGGGGTTGGGATGGCTACACCTTC.

The chain recombines TRBV7-3 with TRBJ2-3; D ambiguous. CDR1 and CDR2 (germline): SGHTA, FQGTGA. V shed 3 bases and J shed 0 bases, with 10 bases lying between them. The CDR3 spans 15 residues. The CDR3 loop is CASSFGVTSTDTQYF. DNA of the CDR3: TGTGCCAGCAGCTTCGGAGTTACTAGCACAGATACGCAGTATTTT.

This rearrangement joins TRBV28 to TRBJ1-2; 7 bases line up with TRBD1. Germline CDR1 MDHEN, CDR2 SYDVKM. CDR3 length: 12 amino acids. V trimming: 7 bases; J trimming: 7 bases; junction bases outside the gene matches: 6. CDR3: CASTDRVGGYTF. CDR3 sequence (DNA): TGTGCCAGCACCGACAGGGTCGGTGGCTACACCTTC.

The gene calls are TRBV10-2 and TRBJ2-5; a weak D match, TRBD2 (6 bases). CDR3 length: 14 residues. In germline, CDR1 is WSHSY, CDR2 SAAADI. V was shortened by 1 base and J by 0 bases, with 6 bases between the two germline ends. The CDR3 DNA reads as TGCGCCAGCAGTGAGTGGGGGGACCAAGAGACCCAGTACTTC. The encoded protein is CASSEWGDQETQYF.

The chain employs TRBV2 and TRBJ1-3; no clear D gene. Per germline, CDR1 SNHLY and CDR2 FYNNEI. V was cut by 3 bases and J by 0 bases, with 9 bases left in between. The CDR3 has 15 residues. The CDR3 nucleotides read TGTGCCAGCAGTGACGACATACTCTCTGGAAACACCATATATTTT. It is translated as CASSDDILSGNTIYF. Full variable domain (remainder filled in from reference TRBV2 and TRBJ1-3): EPEVTQTPSHQVTQMGQEVILRCVPISNHLYFYWYRQILGQKVEFLVSFYNNEISEKSEIFDDQFSVERPDGSNFTLKIRSTKLEDSAMYFCASSDDILSGNTIYFGEGSWLTVV.

This clone was observed once. This chain joins TRBV7-3 and TRBJ2-1; perhaps TRBD2 as D (6 bases). This CDR3 is 15 amino acids long. The germline V and J ends were trimmed by 5 bases and 2 bases, with 13 bases remaining between them. CDR1 and CDR2 from the germline V gene are SGHTA and FQGTGA. The CDR3 spells CASSPGTAPYNEQFF. CDR3 nucleotide sequence: TGTGCCAGCAGCCCCGGGACTGCACCCTACAATGAGCAGTTCTTC.

This clone was counted only a few times. This chain joins TRBV18 and TRBJ1-5; D possibly corresponds to TRBD1 (5 bases). In germline, CDR1 is KGHSH, CDR2 LQKENI. V was shortened by 1 base and J by 6 bases, with 10 bases between the two germline ends. The CDR3 loop spans 14 amino acids. CDR3 residues: CASSPLAGRQPQHF. In nucleotides, the CDR3 is TGTGCCAGCTCACCACTGGCAGGGCGTCAGCCCCAGCATTTT. Looking up the rest from reference TRBV18 and TRBJ1-5 gives the full variable domain: NAGVMQNPRHLVRRRGQEARLRCSPMKGHSHVYWYRQLPEEGLKFMVYLQKENIIDESGMPKERFSAEFPKEGPSILRIQQVVRGDSAAYFCASSPLAGRQPQHFGDGTRLSIL.

This rearrangement joins TRBV5-4 to TRBJ2-3, with D maybe TRBD1 (5 bases). CDR1 SGHNT and CDR2 YYREEE come from the germline V gene (reference sequence). The V and J ends lost 0 bases and 0 bases respectively, with 8 bases between them. The CDR3 has 15 residues. CDR3 amino acids: CASSLEGASTDTQYF. The CDR3, as DNA: TGTGCCAGCAGCTTGGAAGGGGCGAGCACAGATACGCAGTATTTT.

V usage is TRBV27 and J usage is TRBJ2-7, with D perhaps matching TRBD1 (6 bases). This CDR3 has 14 residues. Per germline, CDR1 MNHEY and CDR2 SMNVEV (reference sequence). Trimming removed 6 bases at V and 2 bases at J, with 14 bases between. The CDR3 bases are TGTGCCAGCAGCCAAGGACAGTCCACCTACGAGCAGTACTTC. Translated, it gives CASSQGQSTYEQYF.

The chain joins TRBV2 to TRBJ1-2; D not resolved. Looked up from germline, CDR1 is SNHLY and CDR2 is FYNNEI. Trimming cost V 8 bases and J 0 bases, with 22 bases left between them. This CDR3 comprises 17 residues. CDR3 loop: CASGSLGRAYSNYGYTF. CDR3 DNA: TGTGCCAGCGGATCATTGGGCCGCGCTTATTCTAACTATGGCTACACCTTC.

The chain joins TRBV6-5 to TRBJ1-4; TRBD1 might be the D (6 bases). The CDR3 consists of 16 residues. The germline gives CDR1 MNHEY, CDR2 SVGAGI. V lost 0 bases and J 0 bases, leaving 8 bases between the germline ends. The CDR3 spells CASSYSTGSTNEKLFF. In nucleotides, the CDR3 is TGTGCCAGCAGTTACTCCACAGGGTCAACTAATGAAAAACTGTTTTTT.

V is TRBV12-5 and J is TRBJ2-1; D may be TRBD1 or TRBD2 (5 bases each). Germline assignment: CDR1 LGHNT and CDR2 FRNRAP. V was clipped by 0 bases and J by 3 bases, with 21 bases between them. The CDR3 totals 19 residues. CDR3 amino acids: CASGLVHGGPGRGYNEQFF. CDR3 nucleotide sequence: TGTGCTAGTGGTTTGGTACACGGCGGGCCGGGACGGGGCTACAATGAGCAGTTCTTC.

CDR3 sequence: CASSVSEGYDPYGYTF. The CDR3 DNA is TGTGCCAGCAGCGTCAGCGAGGGCTACGATCCCTATGGCTACACCTTC. The rearrangement uses TRBV9 and TRBJ1-2; D is ambiguous. Looked up from germline, CDR1 is SGDLS and CDR2 is YYNGEE. V lost 2 bases and J lost 4, with 18 bases in between. The CDR3 length is 16 residues.

The chain links TRBV29-1 to TRBJ2-3; 8 bases are shared with TRBD2. This CDR3 contains 17 residues. Germline values: CDR1 SQVTM, CDR2 ANQGSEA. The junction had 13 bases not matched to a gene; V was cut back by 3 bases and J by 2 bases. The CDR3 nucleotides are TGCAGCGTTGATGCCCTAGCGGGCGATACTTACACAGATACGCAGTATTTT. The encoded protein is CSVDALAGDTYTDTQYF.

The V gene is TRBV6-5, the J gene TRBJ2-7; D call uncertain. Per the germline V gene, CDR1 is MNHEY and CDR2 is SVGAGI. Between the trimmed V and J ends, which lost 2 bases and 3 bases, there was a span of 8 bases. There are 13 residues in the CDR3. CDR3 region: CASSYANGYEQYV. The CDR3 DNA reads TGTGCCAGCAGTTACGCTAACGGCTACGAGCAGTACGTC.